This T cell receptor beta chain was profiled in a study of CD8 T cells in Susac syndrome (dated by TCRdb to the late 2010s). Some background on the complete study: Repertoire sequencing was used to test whether CD8+ T cell activation and differentiation in Susac syndrome was antigen driven. The study compared CD8+ T cell repertoire clonality among 12 healthy donors, roughly 14 Susac syndrome patients and fewer than 19 multiple sclerosis patients. The research as a whole found: The study acknowledged that relatively few individuals were included in the TCR sequencing and HLA analysis.

Concerning this clonotype itself: Its target antigen remains unknown. There are no base qualities to consult, and no much larger clone falls within one base.

From the cysteine up to the phenylalanine, the CDR3 has a length of 14 residues. Here the CDR3 DNA is all that survives: 42 bases in frame from base 1. The germline V gene (reference sequence) sets CDR1 to LGHDT and CDR2 to YNNKEL. V is trimmed back by 6 bases and J by 5 bases, and the junction contains 8 bases that no gene match accounts for. High-throughput TCR beta sequencing profiled peripheral blood CD8+ and CD4+ T cells from healthy donors, Susac syndrome patients and multiple sclerosis patients. Treatment-naive patients with stable or active relapsing-remitting disease fulfilling revised McDonald criteria were used as multiple sclerosis controls. Bulk CD8+ and CD4+ T cells were purified magnetically by negative isolation, whereas CD8+ TEMRA cells were enriched by FACS. Blood was drawn into EDTA tubes, processed within 24 hours, and PBMCs were isolated by density gradient centrifugation. PBMCs intended for TCR sequencing were cryopreserved in liquid nitrogen and were subsequently thawed in a 37 degrees C water bath. The sorted or isolated CD4+, CD8+ and CD8+ TEMRA cells had a purity of 90% or higher.

RNA was extracted using the RNeasy kit, and roughly 0.5 to 1 ug of the RNA was reverse transcribed with random hexamers. The immunoSEQ multiplex PCR assay, which covers 54 Vbeta and 13 Jbeta segments, was used to amplify TCR beta CDR3 regions. PCR amplification bias was corrected using a synthetic template baseline for primer optimization and computational correction. In the source study's methods: Only productive sequences were kept, with reads annotated to V, D and J genes according to IMGT and analyzed in immunoSEQ Analyzer. To calculate clonality, Shannon entropy was normalized by log2 of the number of productive unique sequences and then subtracted from one. For each patient and control, public and private clones were evaluated within the 100 most prevalent clones. A clone was defined as Susac-specific if it was absent from the healthy and MS cohorts, from about a thousand published viral clones and from other ImmuneACCESS disease sequences. In TCRdb, the public reads were trimmed at Q25 with fastp and aligned with MiXCR, with productive beta chains retained. One record per CDR3 amino acid sequence lists the most common genes and DNA. These V and J calls are TCRdb output, not the study's own analysis. Across this sample there are about 300,000 distinct CDR3 sequences, with around 91% seen only once. Of the sample, less than 0.2% is held by the ten largest clones.

The TCR originated in a human donor with multiple sclerosis. The V and J segments used are TRBV3-1 and TRBJ1-1, with 8 bases matching TRBD1. Sample: CD8+ T cells from PBMCs. The bases read TGTGCCAGCAGAGACGGACAGGGAAGGACTGAAGCTTTCTTT. It encodes CASRDGQGRTEAFF.